Listed here are 6 T cell receptor beta chains from one sample, sequenced in a study of blood T cells in healthy people across ages. Combining a sample-barcoded 5' primer with a J-beta primer mix, a second PCR ran for roughly 7 to 11 cycles. From the 5' RACE reads, TCRdb called clonotypes with MiXCR, one entry per CDR3 protein. The sample lists under 800,000 distinct CDR3 sequences, roughly 21% occurring once. The sequenced material came from blood. These receptors all stem from a man between 65 and 85 years old in good health.

The chain joins TRBV3-1 to TRBJ2-5, with a tentative D call TRBD2 (5 bases). This CDR3 has 13 residues. In germline, CDR1 is LGHDT, CDR2 YNNKEL (reference sequence). Trimming shortened V by 0 bases and J by 11 bases, and 13 bases separated the two germline ends. The CDR3 nucleotides are TGTGCCAGCAGCCAAGACAGCTTGTGGGAGCAGTACTTC. It encodes CASSQDSLWEQYF.

The chain links TRBV5-4 to TRBJ2-1; D unresolved. The J call may not be correct, given that the DNA end is closer to TRBJ2-5. The CDR3 is 15 amino acids. CDR1 is SGHNT and CDR2 is YYREEE in the germline V gene (reference sequence). The CDR3 DNA sequence: TGTGCCAGCAGCTTTAATCCAGGCGATGGGGAGACCCAGTACTTC. Translation: CASSFNPGDGETQYF.

The chain couples TRBV27 to TRBJ2-2; 12 nucleotides line up with TRBD2. V was pared by 1 base and J by 6 bases, with 3 bases of the junction left unmatched. Germline CDR1 reads MNHEY; CDR2 reads SMNVEV (reference sequence). This CDR3 contains 16 residues. CDR3: CASSLWRTSGAGELFF. CDR3 bases: TGTGCCAGCAGTTTATGGCGGACTAGCGGGGCCGGGGAGCTGTTTTTT.

The rearrangement uses TRBV20-1 and TRBJ2-3; 9 bases match TRBD2. Per the germline V gene, CDR1 is DFQATT and CDR2 is SNEGSKA (reference sequence). The CDR3 is 16 amino acids. The junction had 6 bases not matched to a gene; V was cut back by 2 bases and J by 0 bases. The CDR3 nucleotides are TGCAGTGCTAGAACCGGACTAGCGTATAGCACAGATACGCAGTATTTT. This sequence encodes CSARTGLAYSTDTQYF.

The chain employs TRBV2 and TRBJ2-7; 10 bases align to TRBD1. Trimming took 7 bases from V and 1 from J; bases not matched to a gene: 4. From germline, CDR1 is SNHLY and CDR2 FYNNEI. There are 14 residues in the CDR3. CDR3 in DNA: TGTGCCAGCAACTGGGACAGGGGATCCTACGAGCAGTACTTC. This translates into CASNWDRGSYEQYF.

The gene calls are TRBV5-1 and TRBJ2-1; 8 bases agree with TRBD1. The CDR3 covers 16 residues. The ends lost 3 bases at V and 3 bases at J; junction bases unmatched: 8. Germline-derived CDR1 and CDR2 are SGHRS and YFSETQ. CDR3: CASSWRTGTLYNEQFF. The CDR3 DNA follows: TGCGCCAGCAGCTGGAGGACAGGGACCCTCTACAATGAGCAGTTCTTC.